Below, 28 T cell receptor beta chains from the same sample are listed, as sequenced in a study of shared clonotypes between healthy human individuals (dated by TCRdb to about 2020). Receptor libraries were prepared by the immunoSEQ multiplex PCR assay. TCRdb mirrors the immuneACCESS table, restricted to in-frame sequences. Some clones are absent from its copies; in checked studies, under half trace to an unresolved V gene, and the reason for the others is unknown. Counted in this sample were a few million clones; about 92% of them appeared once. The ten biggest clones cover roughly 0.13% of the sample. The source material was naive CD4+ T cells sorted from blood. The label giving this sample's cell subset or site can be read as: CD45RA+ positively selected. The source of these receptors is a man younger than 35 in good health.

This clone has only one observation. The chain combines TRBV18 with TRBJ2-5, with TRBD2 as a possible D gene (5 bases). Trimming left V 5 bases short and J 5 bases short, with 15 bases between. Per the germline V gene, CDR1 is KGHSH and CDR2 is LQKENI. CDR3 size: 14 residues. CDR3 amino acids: CASSLLDPPETQYF. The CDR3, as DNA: TGTGCCAGCTCATTACTAGACCCCCCGGAGACCCAGTACTTC. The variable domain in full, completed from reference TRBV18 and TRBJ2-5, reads NAGVMQNPRHLVRRRGQEARLRCSPMKGHSHVYWYRQLPEEGLKFMVYLQKENIIDESGMPKERFSAEFPKEGPSILRIQQVVRGDSAAYFCASSLLDPPETQYFGPGTRLLVL.

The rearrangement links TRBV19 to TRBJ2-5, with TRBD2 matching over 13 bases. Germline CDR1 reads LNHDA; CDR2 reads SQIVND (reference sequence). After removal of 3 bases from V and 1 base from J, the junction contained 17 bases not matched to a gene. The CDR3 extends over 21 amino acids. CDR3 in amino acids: CASSISIVTSGRGRGQETQYF. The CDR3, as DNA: TGTGCCAGTAGTATCTCAATCGTAACTAGCGGGAGGGGAAGGGGCCAAGAGACCCAGTACTTC.

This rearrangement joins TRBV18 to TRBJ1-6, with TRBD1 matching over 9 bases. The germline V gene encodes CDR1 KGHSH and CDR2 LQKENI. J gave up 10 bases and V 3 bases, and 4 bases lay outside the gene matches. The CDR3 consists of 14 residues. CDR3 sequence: CASSPVDRGSPLHF. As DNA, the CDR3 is TGTGCCAGCTCACCCGTGGACAGGGGCTCACCCCTCCACTTT.

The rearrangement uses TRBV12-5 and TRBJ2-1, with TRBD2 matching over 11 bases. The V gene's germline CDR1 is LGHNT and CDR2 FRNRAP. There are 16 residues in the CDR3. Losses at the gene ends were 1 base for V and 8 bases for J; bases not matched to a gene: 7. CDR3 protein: CASGLGLAGGGDEQFF. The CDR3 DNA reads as TGTGCTAGTGGTTTGGGTCTAGCGGGAGGCGGGGATGAGCAGTTCTTC.

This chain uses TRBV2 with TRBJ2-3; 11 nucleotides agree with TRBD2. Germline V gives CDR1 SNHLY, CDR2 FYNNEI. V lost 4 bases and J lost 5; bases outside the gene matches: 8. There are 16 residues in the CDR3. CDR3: CASSVGSGGARDTQYF. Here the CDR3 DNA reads TGTGCCAGCAGTGTCGGTAGCGGGGGGGCTAGAGATACGCAGTATTTT. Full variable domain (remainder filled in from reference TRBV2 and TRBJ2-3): EPEVTQTPSHQVTQMGQEVILRCVPISNHLYFYWYRQILGQKVEFLVSFYNNEISEKSEIFDDQFSVERPDGSNFTLKIRSTKLEDSAMYFCASSVGSGGARDTQYFGPGTRLTVL.

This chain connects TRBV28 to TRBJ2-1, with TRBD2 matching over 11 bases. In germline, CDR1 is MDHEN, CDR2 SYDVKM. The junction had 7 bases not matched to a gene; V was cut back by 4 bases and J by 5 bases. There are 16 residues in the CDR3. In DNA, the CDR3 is TGTGCCAGCAGTTCTCCGACTAGCGGGGAAAACAATGAGCAGTTCTTC. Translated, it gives CASSSPTSGENNEQFF.

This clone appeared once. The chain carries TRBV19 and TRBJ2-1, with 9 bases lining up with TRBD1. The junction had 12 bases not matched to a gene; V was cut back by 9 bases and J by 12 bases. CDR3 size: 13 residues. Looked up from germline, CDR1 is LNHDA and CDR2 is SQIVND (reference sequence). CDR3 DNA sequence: TGTGCCAGCCAAAACGACAGGGGGATGAGGCAGTTCTTC. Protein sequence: CASQNDRGMRQFF.

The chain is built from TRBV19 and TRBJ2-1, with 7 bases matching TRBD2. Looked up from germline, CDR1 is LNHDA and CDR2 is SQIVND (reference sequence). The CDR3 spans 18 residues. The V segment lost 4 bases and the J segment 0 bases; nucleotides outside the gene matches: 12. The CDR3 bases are TGTGCCAGTAGTACAGAGGCGGGGCGGGAGCTCTCCTACAATGAGCAGTTCTTC. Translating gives CASSTEAGRELSYNEQFF. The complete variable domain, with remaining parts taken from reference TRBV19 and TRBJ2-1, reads DGGITQSPKYLFRKEGQNVTLSCEQNLNHDAMYWYRQDPGQGLRLIYYSQIVNDFQKGDIAEGYSVSREKKESFPLTVTSAQKNPTAFYLCASSTEAGRELSYNEQFFGPGTRLTVL.

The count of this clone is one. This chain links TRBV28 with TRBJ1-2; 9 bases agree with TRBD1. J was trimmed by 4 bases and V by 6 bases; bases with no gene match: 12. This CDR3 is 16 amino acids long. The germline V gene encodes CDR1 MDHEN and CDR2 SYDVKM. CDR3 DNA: TGTGCCAGCAGCAGCTCCCCACAGGGGGCTCTCTATGGCTACACCTTC. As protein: CASSSSPQGALYGYTF.

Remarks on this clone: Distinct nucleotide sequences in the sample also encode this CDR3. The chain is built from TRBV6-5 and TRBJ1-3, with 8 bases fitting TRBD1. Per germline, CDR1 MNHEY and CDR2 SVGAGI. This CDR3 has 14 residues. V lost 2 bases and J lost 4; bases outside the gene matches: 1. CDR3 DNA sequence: TGTGCCAGCAGTTACGGACAGGGAGGAAACACCATATATTTT. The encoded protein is CASSYGQGGNTIYF.

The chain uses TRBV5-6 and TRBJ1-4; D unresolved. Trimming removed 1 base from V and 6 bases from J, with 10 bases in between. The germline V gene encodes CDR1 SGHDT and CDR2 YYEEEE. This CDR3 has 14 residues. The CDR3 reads CASSLTGRYEKLFF. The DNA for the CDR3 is TGTGCCAGCAGCTTGACGGGCCGATATGAAAAACTGTTTTTT.

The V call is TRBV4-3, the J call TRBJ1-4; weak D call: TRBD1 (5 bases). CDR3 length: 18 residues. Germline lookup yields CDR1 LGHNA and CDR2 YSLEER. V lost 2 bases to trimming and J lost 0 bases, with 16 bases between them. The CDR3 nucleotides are TGCGCCAGCAGCCAAAACGAGGGGATTTACGCAACTAATGAAAAACTGTTTTTT. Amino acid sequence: CASSQNEGIYATNEKLFF.

CDR3 sequence: CASGGRNTGELFF. CDR3 nucleotides: TGTGCCAGCGGGGGGCGCAACACCGGGGAGCTGTTTTTT. The chain recombines TRBV9 with TRBJ2-2; D possibly uses TRBD1 or TRBD2 (6 bases each). Trimming removed 7 bases from V and 2 bases from J, with 9 bases in between. This CDR3 has 13 amino acids. Germline assignment: CDR1 SGDLS and CDR2 YYNGEE.

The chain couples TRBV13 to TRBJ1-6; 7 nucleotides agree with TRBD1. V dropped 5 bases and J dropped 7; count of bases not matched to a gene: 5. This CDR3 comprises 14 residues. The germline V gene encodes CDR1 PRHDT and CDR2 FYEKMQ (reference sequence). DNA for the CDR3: TGTGCCAGCAGCACCAGGGGGTTGAATTCACCCCTCCACTTT. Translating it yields CASSTRGLNSPLHF.

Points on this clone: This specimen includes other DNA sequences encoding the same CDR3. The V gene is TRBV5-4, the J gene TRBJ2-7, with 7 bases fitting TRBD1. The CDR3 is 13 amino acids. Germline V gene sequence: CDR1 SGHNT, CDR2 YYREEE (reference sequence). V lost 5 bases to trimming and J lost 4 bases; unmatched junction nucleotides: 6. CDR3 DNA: TGTGCCAGCAGTAACGACAGGGTGTACGAGCAGTACTTC. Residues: CASSNDRVYEQYF. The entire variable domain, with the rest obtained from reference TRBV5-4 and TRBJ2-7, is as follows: ETGVTQSPTHLIKTRGQQVTLRCSSQSGHNTVSWYQQALGQGPQFIFQYYREEENGRGNFPPRFSGLQFPNYSSELNVNALELDDSALYLCASSNDRVYEQYFGPGTRLTVT.

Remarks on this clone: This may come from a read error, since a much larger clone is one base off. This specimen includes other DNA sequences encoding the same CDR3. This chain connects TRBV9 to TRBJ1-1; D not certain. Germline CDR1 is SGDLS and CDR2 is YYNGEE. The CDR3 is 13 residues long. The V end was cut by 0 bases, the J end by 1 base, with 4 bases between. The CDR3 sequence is CASSVGRNTEAFF. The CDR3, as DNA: TGTGCCAGCAGCGTAGGGAGGAACACTGAAGCTTTCTTT.

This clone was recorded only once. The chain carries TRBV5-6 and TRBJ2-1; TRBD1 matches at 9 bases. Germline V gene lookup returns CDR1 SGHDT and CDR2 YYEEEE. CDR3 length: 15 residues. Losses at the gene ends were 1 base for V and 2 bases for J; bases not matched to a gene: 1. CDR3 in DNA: TGTGCCAGCAGCTTGCGGGACAGGGCCTACAATGAGCAGTTCTTC. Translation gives CASSLRDRAYNEQFF.

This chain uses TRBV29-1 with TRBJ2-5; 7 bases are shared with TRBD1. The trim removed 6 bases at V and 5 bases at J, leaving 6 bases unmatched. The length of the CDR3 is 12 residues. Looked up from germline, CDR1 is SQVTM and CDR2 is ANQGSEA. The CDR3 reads CSVPQGWETQYF. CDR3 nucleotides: TGCAGCGTACCACAGGGGTGGGAGACCCAGTACTTC.

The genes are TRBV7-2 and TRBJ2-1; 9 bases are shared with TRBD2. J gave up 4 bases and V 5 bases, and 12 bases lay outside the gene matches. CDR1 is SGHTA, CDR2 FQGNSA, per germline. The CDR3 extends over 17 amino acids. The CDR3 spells CASSHGGAGGPYNEQFF. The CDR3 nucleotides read TGTGCCAGCAGCCACGGTGGGGCGGGAGGGCCTTACAATGAGCAGTTCTTC.

This CDR3 reads CASRGHWDREEYEQYF. CDR3 in DNA: TGTGCCAGCAGGGGACATTGGGACAGGGAGGAATACGAGCAGTACTTC. The chain carries TRBV5-6 and TRBJ2-7; TRBD1 agrees at 9 bases. Trimming removed 5 bases from V and 4 bases from J; junction bases left unmatched: 13. In germline, CDR1 is SGHDT, CDR2 YYEEEE. The CDR3 consists of 16 residues.

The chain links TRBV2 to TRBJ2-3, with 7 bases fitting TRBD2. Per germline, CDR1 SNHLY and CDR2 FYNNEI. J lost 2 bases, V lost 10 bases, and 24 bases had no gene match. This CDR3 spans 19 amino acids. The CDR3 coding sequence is TGTGCCACTACGAAAACCCTCAGAGTGGCTAGCGGATACACAGATACGCAGTATTTT. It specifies CATTKTLRVASGYTDTQYF.

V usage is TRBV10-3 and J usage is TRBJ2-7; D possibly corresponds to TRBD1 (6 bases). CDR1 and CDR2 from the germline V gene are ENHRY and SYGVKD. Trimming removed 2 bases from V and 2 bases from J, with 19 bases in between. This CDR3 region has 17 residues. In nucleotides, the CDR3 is TGTGCCATCAGTGAGAGGGACACCAGAACCTTTACCTACGAGCAGTACTTC. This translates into CAISERDTRTFTYEQYF.

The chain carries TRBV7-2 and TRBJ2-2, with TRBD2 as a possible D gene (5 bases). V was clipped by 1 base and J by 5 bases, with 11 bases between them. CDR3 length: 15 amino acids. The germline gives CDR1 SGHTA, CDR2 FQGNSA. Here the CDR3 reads CASSLEWTGTGELFF. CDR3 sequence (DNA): TGTGCCAGCAGCTTAGAATGGACGGGAACCGGGGAGCTGTTTTTT.

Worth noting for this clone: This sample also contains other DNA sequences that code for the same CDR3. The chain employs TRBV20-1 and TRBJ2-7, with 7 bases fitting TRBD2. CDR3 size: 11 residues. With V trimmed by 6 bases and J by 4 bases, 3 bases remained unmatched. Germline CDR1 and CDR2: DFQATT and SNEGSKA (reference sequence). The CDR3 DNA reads TGCAGTGCAATTAGCGGGTACGAGCAGTACTTC. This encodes CSAISGYEQYF.

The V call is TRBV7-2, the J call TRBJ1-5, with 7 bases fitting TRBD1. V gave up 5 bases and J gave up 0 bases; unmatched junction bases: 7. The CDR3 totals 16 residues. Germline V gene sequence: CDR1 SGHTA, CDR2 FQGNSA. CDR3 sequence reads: CASSRVTGVSNQPQHF. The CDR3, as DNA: TGTGCCAGCAGCCGGGTTACAGGGGTTAGCAATCAGCCCCAGCATTTT. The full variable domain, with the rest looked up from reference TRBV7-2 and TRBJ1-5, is GAGVSQSPSNKVTEKGKDVELRCDPISGHTALYWYRQSLGQGLEFLIYFQGNSAPDKSGLPSDRFSAERTGGSVSTLTIQRTQQEDSAVYLCASSRVTGVSNQPQHFGDGTRLSIL.

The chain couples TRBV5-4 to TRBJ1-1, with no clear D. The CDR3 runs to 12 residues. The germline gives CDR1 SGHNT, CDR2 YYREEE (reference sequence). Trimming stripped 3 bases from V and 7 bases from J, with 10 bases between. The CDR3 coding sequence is TGTGCCAGCAGCTCCCAAGGTTTTGAAGCTTTCTTT. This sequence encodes CASSSQGFEAFF.

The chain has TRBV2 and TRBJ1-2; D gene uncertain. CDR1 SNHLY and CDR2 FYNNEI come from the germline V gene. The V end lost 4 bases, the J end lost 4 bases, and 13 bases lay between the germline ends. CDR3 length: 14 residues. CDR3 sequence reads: CASSAMVSGYGYTF. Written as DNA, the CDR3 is TGTGCCAGCAGTGCGATGGTATCGGGCTATGGCTACACCTTC.

This CDR3 reads CASSPPGQGLETQYF. The DNA of the CDR3 is TGTGCCAGCAGCCCGCCGGGACAGGGATTAGAGACCCAGTACTTC. The chain is built from TRBV7-9 and TRBJ2-5; TRBD1 matches 9 bases. With V trimmed by 5 bases and J by 4 bases, 8 bases remained unmatched. The germline CDR1 and CDR2 sequences are SEHNR and FQNEAQ (reference sequence). This CDR3 comprises 15 residues.